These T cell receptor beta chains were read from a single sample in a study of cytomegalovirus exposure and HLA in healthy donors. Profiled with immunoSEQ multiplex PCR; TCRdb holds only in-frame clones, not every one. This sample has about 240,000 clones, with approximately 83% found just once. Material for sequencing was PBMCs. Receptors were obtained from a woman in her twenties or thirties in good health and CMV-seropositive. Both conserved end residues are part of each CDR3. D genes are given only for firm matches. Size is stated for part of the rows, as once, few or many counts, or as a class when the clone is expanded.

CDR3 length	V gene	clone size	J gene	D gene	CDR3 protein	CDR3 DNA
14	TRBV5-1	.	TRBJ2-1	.	CASNPRESPHEQFF	TGCGCCAGCAATCCCCGGGAGTCCCCCCATGAGCAGTTCTTC
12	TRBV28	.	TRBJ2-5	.	CATSLVRETQYF	TGTGCCACCTCGTTAGTTCGGGAGACCCAGTACTTC
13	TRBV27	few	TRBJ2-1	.	CASRLWDTPEQFF	TGTGCCAGCAGGCTTTGGGACACGCCCGAGCAGTTCTTC
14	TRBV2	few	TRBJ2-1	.	CASSEGRRDNEQFF	TGTGCCAGCAGTGAAGGCCGGCGGGACAATGAGCAGTTCTTC
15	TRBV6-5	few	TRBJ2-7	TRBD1	CASRTRDRGSYEQYF	TGTGCCAGCAGGACCCGGGACAGGGGCTCCTACGAGCAGTACTTC
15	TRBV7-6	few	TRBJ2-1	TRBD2	CASSFTSGAYNEQFF	TGTGCCAGCAGCTTCACTAGCGGGGCCTACAATGAGCAGTTCTTC
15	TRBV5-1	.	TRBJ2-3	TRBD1	CASSFGQGLVDTQYF	TGCGCCAGCTCTTTCGGACAGGGTCTTGTAGATACGCAGTATTTT
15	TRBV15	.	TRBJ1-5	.	CATSRAFGRAQPQHF	TGTGCCACCAGCAGAGCCTTCGGCAGGGCTCAGCCCCAGCATTTT
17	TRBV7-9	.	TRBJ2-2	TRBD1	CASSPLRTGGWPGELFF	TGTGCCAGCAGCCCACTTCGGACAGGGGGCTGGCCCGGGGAGCTGTTTTTT
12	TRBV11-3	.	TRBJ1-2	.	CASRRGSYGYTF	TGTGCCAGCAGGAGGGGGTCCTATGGCTACACCTTC
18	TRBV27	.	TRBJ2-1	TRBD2	CASSFTAAGLAGVNEQFF	TGTGCCAGCAGTTTTACAGCGGCGGGACTAGCGGGTGTGAATGAGCAGTTCTTC
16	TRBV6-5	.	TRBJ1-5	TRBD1	CASSYSKTGLHQPQHF	TGTGCCAGCAGTTACTCAAAGACAGGGCTACATCAGCCCCAGCATTTT
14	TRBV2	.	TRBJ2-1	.	CAGQATRSSNEQFF	TGTGCCGGCCAAGCGACTCGAAGCAGCAATGAGCAGTTCTTC
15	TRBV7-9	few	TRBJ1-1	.	CASSDMTGGGTEAFF	TGTGCCAGCAGCGACATGACGGGAGGAGGTACTGAAGCTTTCTTT
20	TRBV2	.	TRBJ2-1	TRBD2	CASSYLFPGTSGALYNEQFF	TGTGCCAGCAGCTACCTCTTTCCAGGTACTAGCGGAGCCCTTTACAATGAGCAGTTCTTC
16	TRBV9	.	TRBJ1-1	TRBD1	CASSATLGQGAAEAFF	TGTGCCAGCAGCGCCACTCTGGGACAGGGGGCGGCTGAAGCTTTCTTT
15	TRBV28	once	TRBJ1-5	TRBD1	CASNTGGDGNQPQHF	TGTGCCAGCAATACAGGGGGCGATGGCAATCAGCCCCAGCATTTT